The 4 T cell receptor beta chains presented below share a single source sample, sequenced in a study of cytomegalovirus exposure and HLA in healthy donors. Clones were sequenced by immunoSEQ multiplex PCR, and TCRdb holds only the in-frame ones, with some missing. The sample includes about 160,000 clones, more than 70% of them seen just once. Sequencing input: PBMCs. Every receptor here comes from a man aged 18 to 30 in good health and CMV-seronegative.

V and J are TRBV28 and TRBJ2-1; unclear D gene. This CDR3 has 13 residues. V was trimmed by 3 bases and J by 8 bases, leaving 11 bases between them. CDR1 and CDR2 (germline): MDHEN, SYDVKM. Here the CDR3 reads CASSLPMRHEQFF. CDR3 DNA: TGTGCCAGCAGTTTGCCTATGCGCCATGAGCAGTTCTTC. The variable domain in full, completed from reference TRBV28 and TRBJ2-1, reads DVKVTQSSRYLVKRTGEKVFLECVQDMDHENMFWYRQDPGLGLRLIYFSYDVKMKEKGDIPEGYSVSREKKERFSLILESASTNQTSMYLCASSLPMRHEQFFGPGTRLTVL.

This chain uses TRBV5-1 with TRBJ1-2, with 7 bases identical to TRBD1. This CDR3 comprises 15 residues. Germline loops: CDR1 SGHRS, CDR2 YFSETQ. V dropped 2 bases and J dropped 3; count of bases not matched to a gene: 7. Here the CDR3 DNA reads TGCGCCAGCAGCTTAGAGGGACAGTTAGACTATGGCTACACCTTC. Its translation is CASSLEGQLDYGYTF.

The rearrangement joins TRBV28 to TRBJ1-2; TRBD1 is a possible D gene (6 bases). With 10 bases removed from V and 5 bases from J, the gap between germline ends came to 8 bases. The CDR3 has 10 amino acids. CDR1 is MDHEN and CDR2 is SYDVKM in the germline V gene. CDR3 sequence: CATRGYGYTF. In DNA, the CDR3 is TGTGCCACTAGGGGGTATGGCTACACCTTC.

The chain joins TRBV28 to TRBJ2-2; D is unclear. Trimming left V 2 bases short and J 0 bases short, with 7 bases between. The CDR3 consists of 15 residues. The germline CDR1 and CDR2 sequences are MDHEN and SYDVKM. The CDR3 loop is CASSLPPPNTGELFF. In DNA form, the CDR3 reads TGTGCCAGCAGTTTACCTCCTCCGAACACCGGGGAGCTGTTTTTT. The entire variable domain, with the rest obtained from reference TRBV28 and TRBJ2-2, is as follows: DVKVTQSSRYLVKRTGEKVFLECVQDMDHENMFWYRQDPGLGLRLIYFSYDVKMKEKGDIPEGYSVSREKKERFSLILESASTNQTSMYLCASSLPPPNTGELFFGEGSRLTVL.